The 24 T cell receptor beta chains in this list originate from one sample, sequenced in a study of blood T cell repertoires in COVID-19. The assay was immunoSEQ multiplex PCR, and TCRdb's table has in-frame clones only and misses some. This table holds fewer than 150,000 clones, 84% found once. The sequenced sample was peripheral blood. The origin of the receptors is a human donor in a cohort sampled during active COVID-19.

The chain employs TRBV19 and TRBJ1-5, with 9 positions matching TRBD1. Germline values: CDR1 LNHDA, CDR2 SQIVND (reference sequence). The CDR3 length is 15 residues. V dropped 7 bases and J dropped 9; count of bases not matched to a gene: 13. Here the CDR3 reads CASTPSGTGLWPQHF. The CDR3 DNA follows: TGTGCCAGTACCCCGTCCGGGACAGGGTTATGGCCCCAGCATTTT.

The rearrangement joins TRBV18 to TRBJ1-1; 9 bases fit TRBD1. The CDR3 is 15 amino acids. The trim removed 3 bases at V and 11 bases at J, leaving 13 bases unmatched. Germline CDR1 and CDR2: KGHSH and LQKENI. As DNA, the CDR3 is TGTGCCAGCTCACCGAGGACAGGGGCAGGGGGTAATGCTTTCTTT. Protein sequence: CASSPRTGAGGNAFF.

The chain links TRBV19 to TRBJ1-4; possible D gene TRBD1, 6 bases. The CDR3 totals 15 residues. Germline loops: CDR1 LNHDA, CDR2 SQIVND (reference sequence). With 5 bases removed from V and 5 bases from J, the gap between germline ends came to 15 bases. CDR3 nucleotides: TGTGCCAGTAGTTCCGGTGGGGGCCGGAATGAAAAACTGTTTTTT. It yields the protein CASSSGGGRNEKLFF.

The chain carries TRBV3-1 (or the pseudogene TRBV3-2) and TRBJ1-2, with 10 bases matching TRBD1. The germline gives CDR1 LGHDT, CDR2 YNNKEL (reference sequence). With V trimmed by 8 bases and J by 5 bases, 11 bases remained unmatched. The CDR3 covers 15 residues. CDR3 DNA: TGTGCCAGCCGCCGTCCCGGGACAGGGGAGTATGGCTACACCTTC. Its protein product is CASRRPGTGEYGYTF.

This clone was seen just once. This sequence joins TRBV5-1 and TRBJ2-1; D unclear. Germline V gene data show CDR1 as SGHRS and CDR2 as YFSETQ. The CDR3 totals 13 residues. V was clipped by 0 bases and J by 4 bases, with 5 bases between them. This CDR3 is CASSLVQYNEQFF. The DNA for the CDR3 is TGCGCCAGCAGCTTGGTCCAGTACAATGAGCAGTTCTTC.

The chain joins TRBV19 to TRBJ1-4, with 8 bases lining up with TRBD1. The CDR3 length is 15 residues. V was pared by 1 base and J by 2 bases, with 0 bases of the junction left unmatched. Germline CDR1 reads LNHDA; CDR2 reads SQIVND (reference sequence). The CDR3 DNA is TGTGCCAGTAGTATAGCAGGGGGCACTAATGAAAAACTGTTTTTT. It yields the protein CASSIAGGTNEKLFF. Based on the CDR3 plus reference TRBV19 and TRBJ1-4, the full variable domain is DGGITQSPKYLFRKEGQNVTLSCEQNLNHDAMYWYRQDPGQGLRLIYYSQIVNDFQKGDIAEGYSVSREKKESFPLTVTSAQKNPTAFYLCASSIAGGTNEKLFFGSGTQLSVL.

This clone was recorded a few times. The chain links TRBV4-1 to TRBJ1-1; D call uncertain. This CDR3 has 15 amino acids. Per the germline V gene, CDR1 is MGHRA and CDR2 is YSYEKL. Trimming took 4 bases from V and 3 from J, leaving 15 bases between them. CDR3 sequence: CASSPLPYHDTEAFF. The CDR3 coding sequence is TGCGCCAGCAGCCCCTTACCCTATCACGACACTGAAGCTTTCTTT.

V is TRBV29-1 and J is TRBJ1-3, with D perhaps matching TRBD1 (5 bases). Germline CDR1 and CDR2: SQVTM and ANQGSEA. CDR3 size: 15 residues. Trimming shortened V by 5 bases and J by 0 bases, and 14 bases separated the two germline ends. The CDR3 coding sequence is TGCAGCGTTCGGACGGGGGAAGGCTCTGGAAACACCATATATTTT. It is translated as CSVRTGEGSGNTIYF.

The chain joins TRBV11-3 to TRBJ2-1; weak D call: TRBD1 (6 bases). Germline V gives CDR1 SGHNT, CDR2 YENEEA. The V and J ends lost 5 bases and 0 bases respectively, with 11 bases between them. The length of the CDR3 is 15 residues. The CDR3 sequence: CASSLNRASYNEQFF. The CDR3 DNA reads TGTGCCAGCAGCCTAAACAGGGCCTCCTACAATGAGCAGTTCTTC.

CDR3 bases: TGTGCCAGCAGCCGCGGACTAGCGGACACCGGGGAGCTGTTTTTT. Amino acids: CASSRGLADTGELFF. The gene calls are TRBV4-2 and TRBJ2-2; 10 positions match TRBD2. This CDR3 spans 15 amino acids. Germline V gives CDR1 LGHNA, CDR2 YNFKEQ. V lost 4 bases, J lost 3 bases, and 2 bases stayed unmatched.

The rearrangement links TRBV5-1 to TRBJ1-2; D might be TRBD1 (5 bases). Germline-derived CDR1 and CDR2 are SGHRS and YFSETQ. The CDR3 is 13 amino acids. The V and J ends lost 0 bases and 8 bases respectively, with 11 bases between them. CDR3 in amino acids: CASSLVTGVGYTF. CDR3 nucleotide sequence: TGCGCCAGCAGCTTGGTCACAGGCGTAGGCTACACCTTC.

The chain has TRBV7-9 and TRBJ1-5; D ambiguous. The V end was cut by 0 bases, the J end by 0 bases, with 9 bases between. Germline V gene data show CDR1 as SEHNR and CDR2 as FQNEAQ (reference sequence). This CDR3 has 16 residues. The CDR3 protein is CASSLAAGHSNQPQHF. The CDR3 nucleotides read TGTGCCAGCAGCTTAGCGGCAGGCCATAGCAATCAGCCCCAGCATTTT.

The chain uses TRBV28 and TRBJ1-4; 7 bases align to TRBD1. This CDR3 has 15 residues. V was pared by 5 bases and J by 5 bases, with 8 bases of the junction left unmatched. Germline V gene lookup returns CDR1 MDHEN and CDR2 SYDVKM. The CDR3 spells CASSPPGQSNEKLFF. DNA for the CDR3: TGTGCCAGCAGTCCCCCGGGACAGTCGAATGAAAAACTGTTTTTT.

V gene TRBV5-1 combines with J gene TRBJ1-1; no definite D call. V was trimmed by 0 bases and J by 2 bases, leaving 8 bases between them. CDR3 length: 14 residues. In germline, CDR1 is SGHRS, CDR2 YFSETQ. CDR3 nucleotides: TGCGCCAGCAGCTTGGTACGGGGTAACACTGAAGCTTTCTTT. It specifies CASSLVRGNTEAFF.

The rearrangement uses TRBV10-3 and TRBJ1-2; 9 bases line up with TRBD1. V was pared by 7 bases and J by 4 bases, with 7 bases of the junction left unmatched. The CDR3 sequence is 14 residues long. CDR1 and CDR2 (germline): ENHRY, SYGVKD. The CDR3 region is CAITKTGGSYGYTF. The CDR3 coding sequence is TGTGCCATCACCAAGACAGGGGGAAGCTATGGCTACACCTTC.

This chain joins TRBV5-1 and TRBJ1-2; D is possibly TRBD1 (5 bases). Germline-derived CDR1 and CDR2 are SGHRS and YFSETQ. This CDR3 comprises 14 residues. The V gene lost 1 base and the J gene lost 4 bases, with 11 bases spanning the gap. The CDR3, as DNA: TGCGCCAGCAGCTTGCTATCAGGGTCCTATGGCTACACCTTC. This translates into CASSLLSGSYGYTF.

V gene TRBV6-5 combines with J gene TRBJ1-2; 9 bases line up with TRBD1. The CDR3 consists of 13 residues. The J segment lost 7 bases and the V segment lost 2 bases, leaving 2 bases of the junction unmatched. Germline V gene lookup returns CDR1 MNHEY and CDR2 SVGAGI. The CDR3 DNA follows: TGTGCCAGCAGTTACCAGACAGGGGGTGGCTACACCTTC. Translating gives CASSYQTGGGYTF.

In its sample, this clone was seen a few times. The rearrangement links TRBV2 to TRBJ2-7; 9 bases match TRBD2. This CDR3 has 14 residues. Germline CDR1 and CDR2: SNHLY and FYNNEI. Trimming removed 6 bases from V and 1 base from J; junction bases left unmatched: 4. The CDR3, as DNA: TGTGCCAGCAGGAGGCGGGGGGGGTCCTACGAGCAGTACTTC. It translates to CASRRRGGSYEQYF.

This clone was counted between two and nine times. The chain carries TRBV5-6 and TRBJ1-1; D is ambiguous. The CDR3 has 13 amino acids. Trimming shortened V by 2 bases and J by 5 bases, and 10 bases separated the two germline ends. Germline V gene lookup returns CDR1 SGHDT and CDR2 YYEEEE. CDR3 DNA sequence: TGTGCCAGCAGCTTTGACGGGAGGACTGAAGCTTTCTTT. It is translated as CASSFDGRTEAFF.

The V call is TRBV7-9, the J call TRBJ2-3; TRBD1 matches at 7 bases. J was trimmed by 4 bases and V by 4 bases; bases with no gene match: 8. The germline CDR1 and CDR2 sequences are SEHNR and FQNEAQ (reference sequence). This CDR3 is 15 amino acids long. As DNA, the CDR3 is TGTGCCAGCAGCTCGCTAAGAGGGGGCCCAGATACGCAGTATTTT. It encodes CASSSLRGGPDTQYF.

This clone has just a few counts. The rearrangement uses TRBV3-1 (or the pseudogene TRBV3-2) and TRBJ1-3; 8 bases fit TRBD1. The CDR3 is 16 amino acids. Germline V gene data show CDR1 as LGHDT and CDR2 as YNNKEL (reference sequence). The junction had 6 bases not matched to a gene; V was cut back by 1 base and J by 4 bases. In nucleotides, the CDR3 is TGTGCCAGCAGCCAAGCGACAGGGGCAAGGGGAAACACCATATATTTT. It specifies CASSQATGARGNTIYF.

The chain uses TRBV24-1 and TRBJ2-7, with 9 bases aligning to TRBD2. Germline lookup yields CDR1 KGHDR and CDR2 SFDVKD. The CDR3 loop spans 13 amino acids. V trimming: 6 bases; J trimming: 12 bases; junction bases outside the gene matches: 11. The CDR3 region is CATSLSGGQRTYF. The CDR3 DNA is TGTGCCACCAGTCTTAGCGGGGGCCAACGTACGTACTTC.

This sequence joins TRBV5-1 and TRBJ2-7; D is unresolved. Germline loops: CDR1 SGHRS, CDR2 YFSETQ. The CDR3 consists of 16 residues. V shed 4 bases and J shed 5 bases, with 22 bases lying between them. Here the CDR3 reads CASSVGDEVLLHEQYF. Written as DNA, the CDR3 is TGCGCCAGCAGCGTAGGCGACGAGGTATTGCTACACGAGCAGTACTTC.

The chain joins TRBV4-1 to TRBJ2-3, with TRBD2 matching over 8 bases. J lost 4 bases, V lost 4 bases, and 16 bases had no gene match. Germline CDR1 is MGHRA and CDR2 is YSYEKL. The length of the CDR3 is 18 residues. The CDR3: CASSRPTLAGRVSDTQYF. As DNA, the CDR3 is TGCGCCAGCAGCCGCCCCACATTAGCGGGAAGGGTGTCAGATACGCAGTATTTT.